This is a list of T cell receptor beta chains from one sample in a study of cytomegalovirus exposure and HLA in healthy donors. Data came from immunoSEQ multiplex PCR; TCRdb stores just in-frame clones and leaves some out. The sample consists of fewer than 70,000 clones, 83% of them appearing once. Specimen: PBMCs. The receptors originated from a human donor in good health. The CDR3 runs from the conserved cysteine through the conserved F or W. A D gene is named only where the DNA matches it firmly. Some rows have no size entry. The others give once, few or many, or a class for an expanded clone.

clone_size	v_call	j_call	d_call	cdr3_aa	cdr3_nt
.	TRBV29-1	TRBJ1-1	.	CSVTYYTGSFLAEAFF	TGCAGCGTCACATACTATACGGGATCATTCCTGGCTGAAGCTTTCTTT
once	TRBV5-6	TRBJ1-3	TRBD1	CASSPMDRAGNTIYF	TGTGCCAGCAGCCCAATGGACAGGGCTGGAAACACCATATATTTT
few	TRBV7-2	TRBJ2-1	.	CASGPRGYNEQFF	TGTGCCAGCGGTCCCAGAGGTTACAATGAGCAGTTCTTC
.	TRBV19	TRBJ2-7	TRBD2	CASSPRLAGGHEQYF	TGTGCCAGTAGTCCCAGACTAGCGGGAGGGCACGAGCAGTACTTC
once	TRBV7-9	TRBJ1-4	TRBD1	CSSSLVGQGALNEKLFF	TGTTCCAGCAGCTTAGTGGGACAGGGGGCACTCAATGAAAAACTGTTTTTT
once	TRBV7-2	TRBJ2-7	TRBD1	CASSLVKGAADEQYF	TGTGCCAGCAGCTTAGTAAAGGGGGCCGCAGACGAGCAGTACTTC
.	TRBV2	TRBJ1-1	.	CASKQGSSEAFF	TGTGCCAGCAAGCAGGGATCATCTGAAGCTTTCTTT
.	TRBV7-2	TRBJ1-3	.	CASSPPPSGNTIYF	TGTGCCAGCAGCCCCCCTCCCTCTGGAAACACCATATATTTT
.	TRBV7-9	TRBJ2-5	TRBD2	CASSLSFGLAGFQYF	TGTGCCAGCAGCTTGAGCTTTGGGCTAGCGGGATTTCAGTACTTC
.	TRBV6-4	TRBJ2-2	TRBD1	CASTEQGDHGSGELFF	TGTGCCAGCACTGAACAGGGGGATCATGGCTCCGGGGAGCTGTTTTTT
.	TRBV7-9	TRBJ2-2	.	CASSLAANTGELFF	TGTGCCAGCAGCTTAGCCGCGAACACCGGGGAGCTGTTTTTT
.	TRBV7-9	TRBJ1-1	TRBD1	CASSLGGQAAEAFF	TGTGCCAGCAGCCTGGGGGGACAGGCTGCTGAAGCTTTCTTT
.	TRBV19	TRBJ2-7	TRBD1	CASRETGGSYEQYF	TGTGCCAGTAGAGAAACAGGGGGCTCCTACGAGCAGTACTTC
.	TRBV2	TRBJ1-5	TRBD1	CASSDRGRSNQPQHF	TGTGCCAGCAGCGACAGGGGACGCAGCAATCAGCCCCAGCATTTT
once	TRBV7-8	TRBJ2-7	TRBD1	CASSLRDRTYEQYF	TGTGCCAGCAGCTTAAGGGACAGAACCTACGAGCAGTACTTC
.	TRBV5-1	TRBJ1-1	TRBD1	CASSQRQGASEAFF	TGCGCCAGCAGCCAACGACAGGGGGCTAGTGAAGCTTTCTTT
.	TRBV7-8	TRBJ2-7	TRBD2	CASSPARLAVHLQQYF	TGTGCCAGCAGCCCAGCCCGACTAGCGGTTCATTTGCAGCAGTACTTC
.	TRBV7-2	TRBJ2-7	TRBD2	CASSLGVAGTYEQYF	TGTGCCAGCAGCTTAGGGGTAGCGGGGACCTACGAGCAGTACTTC
once	TRBV27	TRBJ1-2	.	CASSRTGGKFYGYTF	TGTGCCAGCAGCAGAACGGGGGGGAAATTCTATGGCTACACCTTC
.	TRBV9	TRBJ2-5	TRBD2	CASSRRTGEGETQYF	TGTGCCAGCAGCAGACGGACCGGGGAGGGGGAGACCCAGTACTTC
.	TRBV2	TRBJ2-5	.	CASSEISGQETQYF	TGTGCCAGCAGTGAGATTAGCGGACAAGAGACCCAGTACTTC
.	TRBV15	TRBJ1-5	.	CATSRDLGRDQPQHF	TGTGCCACCAGCAGGGATTTGGGCAGGGATCAGCCCCAGCATTTT
.	TRBV14	TRBJ1-3	.	CASSRASSGNTIYF	TGTGCCAGCTCCAGGGCCAGCTCTGGAAACACCATATATTTT
.	TRBV9	TRBJ2-3	.	CASSVEGGGGTDTQYF	TGTGCCAGCAGCGTAGAAGGAGGGGGGGGCACAGATACGCAGTATTTT
.	TRBV9	TRBJ2-1	.	CASSVSMNEQFF	TGTGCCAGCAGCGTATCTATGAATGAGCAGTTCTTC
.	TRBV27	TRBJ2-1	TRBD2	CASSPPVAGKSSYNEQFF	TGTGCCAGCAGCCCCCCGGTAGCGGGGAAGAGCTCCTACAATGAGCAGTTCTTC
.	TRBV6-4	TRBJ2-3	.	CASSEKDAGAPDTQYF	TGTGCCAGCAGTGAAAAGGACGCGGGGGCCCCAGATACGCAGTATTTT
.	TRBV7-9	TRBJ2-5	.	CASSLTDSGETQYF	TGTGCCAGCAGCTTAACGGATTCGGGGGAGACCCAGTACTTC
.	TRBV7-3	TRBJ1-2	TRBD1	CASSNRDRVNYGYTF	TGTGCCAGCAGCAACCGGGACAGGGTAAACTATGGCTACACCTTC
.	TRBV30	TRBJ1-3	.	CAWRQAFGNTIYF	TGTGCCTGGAGACAGGCTTTCGGAAACACCATATATTTT
.	TRBV29-1	TRBJ2-2	TRBD2	CSVVLLAAGVAGELFF	TGCAGCGTTGTCCTCCTCGCAGCGGGAGTCGCCGGGGAGCTGTTTTTT
.	TRBV19	TRBJ2-7	.	CASSPTRDYEQYF	TGTGCCAGTAGTCCTACACGGGACTACGAGCAGTACTTC
.	TRBV15	TRBJ2-1	TRBD1	CATSRDRGRSEQFF	TGTGCCACCAGCAGAGACAGGGGGCGAAGTGAGCAGTTCTTC
.	TRBV27	TRBJ2-1	.	CASSFPKSSYNEQFF	TGTGCCAGCAGTTTCCCTAAAAGCTCCTACAATGAGCAGTTCTTC
.	TRBV11-2	TRBJ2-7	.	CASSLGFGSEQYF	TGTGCCAGCAGCTTAGGTTTTGGCTCCGAGCAGTACTTC
.	TRBV28	TRBJ1-2	.	CASSILRDYTTPPRYGYTF	TGTGCCAGCAGTATCCTCAGGGATTATACTACCCCTCCTAGGTATGGCTACACCTTC
.	TRBV11-2	TRBJ2-1	TRBD1	CASSLSPDRGLSDSQFF	TGTGCCAGCAGCTTATCCCCGGACAGGGGGCTTTCAGATTCGCAGTTCTTC
.	TRBV7-9	TRBJ2-3	.	CASTPRSGVTQYF	TGTGCCAGCACCCCCCGATCGGGAGTCACGCAGTATTTT
.	TRBV11-2	TRBJ2-2	TRBD1	CASSLQGANTGELFF	TGTGCCAGCAGCCTACAGGGGGCGAACACCGGGGAGCTGTTTTTT
.	TRBV19	TRBJ1-1	.	CASSIRQNTEAFF	TGTGCCAGTAGTATACGACAGAACACTGAAGCTTTCTTT
.	TRBV5-6	TRBJ1-1	.	CASSSAKQGNTEAFF	TGTGCCAGCAGCTCAGCAAAGCAGGGGAACACTGAAGCTTTCTTT
.	TRBV2	TRBJ1-2	TRBD1	CASSPRDRGCGYTF	TGTGCCAGCAGTCCCCGGGACAGGGGCTGTGGCTACACCTTC
once	TRBV18	TRBJ1-1	TRBD1	CASSPDPGQGGTEAFF	TGTGCCAGCTCACCCGATCCGGGACAGGGGGGCACTGAAGCTTTCTTT
.	TRBV9	TRBJ1-2	TRBD1	CASSVGLGGQTNYGYTF	TGTGCCAGCAGCGTAGGGCTAGGGGGACAGACTAACTATGGCTACACCTTC
.	TRBV11-2	TRBJ2-3	TRBD2	CASSAPGLAGGHTQYF	TGTGCCAGCAGCGCCCCGGGACTAGCGGGAGGACATACGCAGTATTTT
.	TRBV6-5	TRBJ1-2	TRBD1	CASRRDRVAGYTF	TGTGCCAGCAGAAGAGACAGGGTGGCTGGCTACACCTTC
.	TRBV5-6	TRBJ1-2	.	CASSLDTGLTDGYTF	TGTGCCAGCAGCTTGGACACGGGTTTAACGGATGGCTACACCTTC
.	TRBV11-2	TRBJ2-3	TRBD2	CASSLSAGAHDTQYF	TGTGCCAGCAGCTTAAGTGCGGGAGCCCACGATACGCAGTATTTT
once	TRBV11-3	TRBJ2-1	.	CASSTPRLYNEQFF	TGTGCCAGCAGTACGCCCAGACTATACAATGAGCAGTTCTTC
.	TRBV18	TRBJ2-7	.	CASSPRGLSYEQYF	TGTGCCAGCTCACCGAGGGGACTCTCCTACGAGCAGTACTTC
.	TRBV5-6	TRBJ2-7	TRBD2	CASSTRLAGEVLVHEQYF	TGTGCCAGCAGCACCAGACTAGCGGGAGAGGTGTTGGTCCACGAGCAGTACTTC
.	TRBV28	TRBJ1-3	.	CASSKLLSGNTIYF	TGTGCCAGCAGTAAGCTTCTCTCTGGAAACACCATATATTTT
.	TRBV18	TRBJ1-2	.	CASSSALGAGYTF	TGTGCCAGCTCATCCGCTCTGGGGGCTGGCTACACCTTC
.	TRBV5-1	TRBJ2-7	TRBD2	CASSRTISGRSDEQYF	TGCGCCAGCAGCCGTACCATTAGCGGGAGGTCCGACGAGCAGTACTTC
.	TRBV25-1	TRBJ2-2	TRBD1	CASRGEQGATGELFF	TGTGCCAGCAGGGGGGAACAGGGGGCAACCGGGGAGCTGTTTTTT
.	TRBV29-1	TRBJ2-1	TRBD2	CSVKFGGRSSYNEQFF	TGCAGCGTAAAATTCGGCGGGAGGAGCTCCTACAATGAGCAGTTCTTC
.	TRBV5-4	TRBJ2-1	TRBD2	CASSPLTSGGTDEQFF	TGTGCCAGCAGCCCCTTGACTAGCGGGGGGACCGATGAGCAGTTCTTC
once	TRBV27	TRBJ2-1	TRBD2	CASSPTTSGRAGYNEQFF	TGTGCCAGCAGTCCCACGACTAGCGGGAGGGCGGGTTACAATGAGCAGTTCTTC